The rows below give T cell receptor beta chains drawn from one sample of a study of regulatory T cells in long-lasting Graves disease. Via MiXCR, TCRdb re-called the multiplex PCR reads, giving one row per CDR3 protein. This table holds 400,000 to 500,000 distinct CDR3 sequences, roughly 22% found once. This material consisted of peripheral blood mononuclear cells (PBMCs), taken when the disease was refractory, from a patient treated with antithyroid drugs. The receptors derive from a female donor with Graves disease. CDR3s include the opening cysteine and the closing phenylalanine or tryptophan. A D gene is named only where the DNA matches it firmly. Rows give clone size only sometimes, using once, few, many, or a class for an expanded clone.

v_gene,d_gene,j_gene,abundance,CDR3nt,CDR3aa
TRBV10-3,-,TRBJ2-5,-,TGTGCCATCAAGGGCCAGCCCACAGAGACCCAGTACTTC,CAIKGQPTETQYF
TRBV28,-,TRBJ1-5,many,TGTGCCAGCAGTGTGGGGTTCGGCAATCAGCCCCAGCATTTT,CASSVGFGNQPQHF
TRBV12-3/TRBV12-4,-,TRBJ2-7,many,TGTGCCAGCAGTTTATTAGTCAGGTCCTACGAGCAGTACTTC,CASSLLVRSYEQYF
TRBV7-9,TRBD1,TRBJ1-6,-,TGTGCCAGCAGCTTAGCCGAAGTCGGACAGGGCTATAATTCACCCCTCCACTTT,CASSLAEVGQGYNSPLHF
TRBV4-1,TRBD1,TRBJ1-1,-,TGCGCCAGCAGCCAAGGCGGACAGGGGAATCGAGCTTTCTTT,CASSQGGQGNRAFF
TRBV11-3,-,TRBJ2-2,-,TGTGCCAGCAGCTTCAGGGCGGCCCCCGCCGGGGAGCTGTTTTTT,CASSFRAAPAGELFF
TRBV20-1,-,TRBJ2-7,-,TGCAGTGCTAGCTACCCAGCCTACGAGCAGTACTTC,CSASYPAYEQYF
TRBV28,-,TRBJ2-1,-,TGTGCCAGCAGTTTGAGCGGTTCAGTGGATGAGCAGTTCTTC,CASSLSGSVDEQFF
TRBV30,-,TRBJ2-7,-,TGTGCCTGGACAAGAGTTGGACTCAAGATCTCCTACGAGCAGTACTTC,CAWTRVGLKISYEQYF
TRBV7-2,TRBD1,TRBJ2-5,many,TGTGCCAGCAGAATGACAGGGGACCTGAGAGTATCCCAGTACTTC,CASRMTGDLRVSQYF
TRBV24-1,-,TRBJ2-7,-,TGTGCCACCAGTGATCCCCGCCGGACTGGGGCCGAGCAGTACTTC,CATSDPRRTGAEQYF
TRBV6-2/TRBV6-3,TRBD2,TRBJ2-3,-,TGTGCCAGCAGGATAACCCCTATAGCGGGGATCACAGATACGCAGTATTTT,CASRITPIAGITDTQYF
TRBV9,-,TRBJ1-6,few,TGTGCCAGCAGCGTAGATCGTCAGGGATTTAACTCACCCCTCCACTTT,CASSVDRQGFNSPLHF
TRBV10-3,-,TRBJ1-1,many,TGTGCCATCAGTGAGTCGCCGGACATCTCCTTGGGCACTGAAGCTTTCTTT,CAISESPDISLGTEAFF
TRBV3-1,-,TRBJ2-3,-,TGTGCTACTAGGGTTGCAGATACGCAGTATTTT,CATRVADTQYF
TRBV27,-,TRBJ1-5,few,TGTGCCAGCAGGCCAGGTGCGAGCAATCAGCCCCAGCATTTT,CASRPGASNQPQHF
TRBV6-1,-,TRBJ1-5,-,TGTGCCGGTCGGCAGCCCCAGCATTTT,CAGRQPQHF
TRBV7-2,-,TRBJ2-7,-,TGTGCCAGCAGCGTCTTCCACTACGAGCAGTACTTC,CASSVFHYEQYF
TRBV13,-,TRBJ1-1,-,TGTGCCAGCAGCCTTGACTTGGGCTTGACTGAAGCTTTCTTT,CASSLDLGLTEAFF
TRBV12-3/TRBV12-4,-,TRBJ2-4,few,TGTGCCAGCAGGGGCAGCGGCGTCGGAGACATTCAGTACTTC,CASRGSGVGDIQYF
TRBV9,TRBD1,TRBJ2-7,few,TGTGCCAGCAGCGCCGGGACAGCACCCTACGAGCAGTACTTC,CASSAGTAPYEQYF
TRBV28,TRBD1,TRBJ1-5,many,TGTGCCAGCAGTTCTGGACAGGGTTTCAATCAGCCCCAGCATTTT,CASSSGQGFNQPQHF
TRBV6-2/TRBV6-3,-,TRBJ2-7,-,TGTGCCAGCAGTTACATACCTCCGGGTTACGACTACGAGCAGTACTTC,CASSYIPPGYDYEQYF
TRBV4-2,TRBD1,TRBJ2-5,few,TGTGCCAGCAGCTACACGGGACAGGGGGCTGGCGGAGAGACCCAGTACTTC,CASSYTGQGAGGETQYF
TRBV7-6,-,TRBJ2-2,-,TGTGCCAGCAGCTCCACCGACAGCACCTGGGAGCTGTTTTTT,CASSSTDSTWELFF
TRBV6-1,-,TRBJ2-5,many,TGTGCCAGCAGTGAGTTAAGTGAGGAGACCCAGTACTTC,CASSELSEETQYF
TRBV7-9,-,TRBJ2-3,-,TGTGCCACCAGCTTCACAGGGAACACAGATACGCAGTATTTT,CATSFTGNTDTQYF
TRBV24-1,TRBD1,TRBJ2-2,-,TGTGCCACCAGTCCAAAGGGACAGGGGAGAACCGGGGAGCTGTTTTTT,CATSPKGQGRTGELFF
TRBV20-1,-,TRBJ1-5,many,TGCAGTGCTCCGAAAACAGGGAATCAGCCCCAGCATTTT,CSAPKTGNQPQHF
TRBV6-1,-,TRBJ2-5,few,TGTGCCAGCGAGGATCACCAAGAGACCCAGTACTTC,CASEDHQETQYF
TRBV2,-,TRBJ2-7,few,TGTGCCAGCAGTGAAGCTCGTAGGGGGGCCCCCGACTACGAGCAGTACTTC,CASSEARRGAPDYEQYF
TRBV20-1,TRBD2,TRBJ2-1,few,TGCAGTGCGTGGACTAGCGGAGCTAACAATGAGCAGTTCTTC,CSAWTSGANNEQFF
TRBV28,-,TRBJ1-4,many,TGTGCCAGCAATTTAGGGACACTAGGGAATGAAAAACTGTTTTTT,CASNLGTLGNEKLFF